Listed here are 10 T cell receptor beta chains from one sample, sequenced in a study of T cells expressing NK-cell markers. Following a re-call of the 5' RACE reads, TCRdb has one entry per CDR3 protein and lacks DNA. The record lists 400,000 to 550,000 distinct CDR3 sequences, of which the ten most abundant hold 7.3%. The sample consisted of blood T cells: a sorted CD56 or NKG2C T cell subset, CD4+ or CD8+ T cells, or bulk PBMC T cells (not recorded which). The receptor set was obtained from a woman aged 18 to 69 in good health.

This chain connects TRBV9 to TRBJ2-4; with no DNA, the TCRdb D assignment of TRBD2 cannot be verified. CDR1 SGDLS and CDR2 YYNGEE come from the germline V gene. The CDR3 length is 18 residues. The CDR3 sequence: CASSAGLAGDLAKNIQYF.

The CDR3 sequence is CASSLRGTLNTEAFF. The V gene is TRBV11-2, the J gene TRBJ1-1; with no DNA, the TCRdb D assignment of TRBD1 cannot be verified. Per the germline V gene, CDR1 is SGHAT and CDR2 is FQNNGV. The CDR3 has 15 residues.

The chain's CDR3 is CASSFDGDNEQFF. The chain has TRBV5-5 and TRBJ2-1. This CDR3 region has 13 residues. The germline CDR1 and CDR2 sequences are SGHKS and YYEKEE (reference sequence).

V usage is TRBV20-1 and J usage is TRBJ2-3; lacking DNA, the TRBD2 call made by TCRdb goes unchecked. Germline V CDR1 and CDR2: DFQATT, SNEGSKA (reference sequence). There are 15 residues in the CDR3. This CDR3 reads CSARGGWIGRDTQYF.

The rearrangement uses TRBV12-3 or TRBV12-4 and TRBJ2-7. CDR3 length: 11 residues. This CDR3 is CASSLRDEQYF.

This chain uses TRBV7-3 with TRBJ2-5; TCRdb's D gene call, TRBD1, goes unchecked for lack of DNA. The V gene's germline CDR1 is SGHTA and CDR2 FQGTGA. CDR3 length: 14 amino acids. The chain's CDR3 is CASSLWQGAETQYF.

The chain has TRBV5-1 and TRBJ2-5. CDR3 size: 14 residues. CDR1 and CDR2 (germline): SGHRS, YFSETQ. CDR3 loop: CASSFKGEKETQYF.

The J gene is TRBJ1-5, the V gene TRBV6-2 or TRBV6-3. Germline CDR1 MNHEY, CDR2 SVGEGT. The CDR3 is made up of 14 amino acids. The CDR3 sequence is CASSLGLSNQPQHF.

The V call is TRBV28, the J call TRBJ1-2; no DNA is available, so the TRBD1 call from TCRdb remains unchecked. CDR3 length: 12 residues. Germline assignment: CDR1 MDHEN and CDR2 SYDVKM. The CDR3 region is CASLQGRDGYTF.

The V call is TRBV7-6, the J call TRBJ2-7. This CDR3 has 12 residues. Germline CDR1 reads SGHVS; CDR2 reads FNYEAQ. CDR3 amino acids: CASSLSPDEQYF.